The sequence of this T cell receptor (beta chain) was determined in a study of regulatory T cells in long-lasting Graves disease. V shed 2 bases and J shed 4 bases, with 12 bases lying between them. This CDR3 is built from 15 residues. Per the germline V gene, CDR1 is SGHKS and CDR2 is YYEKEE (reference sequence). CDR3 regions were amplified by Arm-PCR using iRepertoire HTBI primers to build TCR beta libraries. TCRdb redid the calling of the multiplex PCR reads with MiXCR, one entry per CDR3 protein. The sample records hundreds of thousands of distinct CDR3 sequences, about 15% being singletons. This clonotype came up a few times. Time point specified: newly diagnosed GD, antithyroid drugs for less than 3 months. Extracted RNA from PBMCs served as the source of the TCR library. These data are also associated with another study on T cells in Graves' hyperthyroidism and ophthalmopathy.

The receptor's source is a woman aged 35-65 years with Graves disease. The rearrangement joins TRBV5-5 to TRBJ2-2, with D unclear. The material sequenced was peripheral blood mononuclear cells (PBMCs), taken at new diagnosis, from a patient treated with antithyroid drugs. This chain's CDR3 is CASSLTHQPTGELFF. CDR3 bases: TGTGCCAGCAGCTTAACGCATCAACCCACCGGGGAGCTGTTTTTT.